These 3 T cell receptor beta chains came from one sample sequenced in a study of blood T cell repertoires in COVID-19. Sequenced by immunoSEQ multiplex PCR; TCRdb stores in-frame clones only, minus some. The table lists fewer than 250,000 clones, 86% of them singletons. Sequencing was performed on PBMCs or T cells enriched from blood (not recorded which). The receptors here all came from a middle-aged woman in a cohort exposed to, infected with or recovered from COVID-19 (not recorded which).

The chain carries TRBV5-1 and TRBJ2-6, with a tentative D call TRBD2 (5 bases). Looked up from germline, CDR1 is SGHRS and CDR2 is YFSETQ. V was trimmed by 2 bases and J by 4 bases, leaving 19 bases between them. The CDR3 spans 18 residues. CDR3 loop: CASSFEAAERSGANVLTF. DNA of the CDR3: TGCGCCAGCAGCTTTGAGGCAGCGGAACGCTCCGGGGCCAACGTCCTGACTTTC. Looking up the rest from reference TRBV5-1 and TRBJ2-6 gives the full variable domain: KAGVTQTPRYLIKTRGQQVTLSCSPISGHRSVSWYQQTPGQGLQFLFEYFSETQRNKGNFPGRFSGRQFSNSRSEMNVSTLELGDSALYLCASSFEAAERSGANVLTFGAGSRLTVL.

This clone was seen once. CDR3 in DNA: TGTGCCAGCAGCTTAGGGGGAAGGGAGGGAGAGACCCAGTACTTC. Residues: CASSLGGREGETQYF. This sequence joins TRBV27 and TRBJ2-5; D might be TRBD2 (7 bases). This CDR3 is 15 amino acids long. Looked up from germline, CDR1 is MNHEY and CDR2 is SMNVEV (reference sequence). The ends were cut back, 6 bases at V and 4 bases at J, with 18 bases in the middle.

The chain couples TRBV9 to TRBJ1-5, with D perhaps TRBD1 (6 bases). The CDR3 length is 20 residues. Germline V gene sequence: CDR1 SGDLS, CDR2 YYNGEE. Trimming stripped 3 bases from V and 2 bases from J, with 27 bases between. CDR3: CASSDIRDKDGYMRNQPQHF. The DNA of the CDR3 is TGTGCCAGCAGCGACATCCGGGACAAGGATGGATATATGCGCAATCAGCCCCAGCATTTT.